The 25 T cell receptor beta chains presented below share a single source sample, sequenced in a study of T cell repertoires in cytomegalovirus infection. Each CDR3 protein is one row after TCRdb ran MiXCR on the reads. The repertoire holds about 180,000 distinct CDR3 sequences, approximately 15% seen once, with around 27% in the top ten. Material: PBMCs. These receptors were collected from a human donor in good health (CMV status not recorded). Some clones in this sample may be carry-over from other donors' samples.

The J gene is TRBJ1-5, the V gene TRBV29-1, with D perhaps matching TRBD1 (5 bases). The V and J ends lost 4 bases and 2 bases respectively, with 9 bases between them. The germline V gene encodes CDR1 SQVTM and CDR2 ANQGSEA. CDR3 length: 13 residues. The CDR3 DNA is TGCAGCGTTGCTAGGGACGGCAATCAGCCCCAGCATTTT. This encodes CSVARDGNQPQHF.

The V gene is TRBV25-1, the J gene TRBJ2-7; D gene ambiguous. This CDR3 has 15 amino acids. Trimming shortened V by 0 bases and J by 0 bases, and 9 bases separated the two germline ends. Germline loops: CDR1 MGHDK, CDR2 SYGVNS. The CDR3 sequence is CASSEYGSISYEQYF. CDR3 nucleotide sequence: TGTGCCAGCAGTGAATACGGCAGTATCTCCTACGAGCAGTACTTC.

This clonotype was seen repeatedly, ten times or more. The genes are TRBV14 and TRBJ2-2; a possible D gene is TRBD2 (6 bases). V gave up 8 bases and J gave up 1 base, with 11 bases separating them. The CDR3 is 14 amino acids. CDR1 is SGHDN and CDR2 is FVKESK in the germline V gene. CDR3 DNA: TGTGCCAGCGGAGGGAGGAGGAACACCGGGGAGCTGTTTTTT. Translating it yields CASGGRRNTGELFF.

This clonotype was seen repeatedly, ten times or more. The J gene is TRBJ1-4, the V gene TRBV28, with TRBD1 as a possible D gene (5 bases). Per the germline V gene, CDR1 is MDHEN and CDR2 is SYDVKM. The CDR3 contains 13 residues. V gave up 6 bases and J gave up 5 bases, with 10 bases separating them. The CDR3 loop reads CASRPGGNEKLFF. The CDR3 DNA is TGTGCCAGCAGACCCGGGGGGAATGAAAAACTGTTTTTT.

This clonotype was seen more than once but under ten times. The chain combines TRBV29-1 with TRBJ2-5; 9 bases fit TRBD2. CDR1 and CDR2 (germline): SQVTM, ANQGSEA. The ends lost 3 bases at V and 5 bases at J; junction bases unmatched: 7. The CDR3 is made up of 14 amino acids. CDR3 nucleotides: TGCAGCGTTGATGGGGCGGGAGGGCAGGAGACCCAGTACTTC. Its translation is CSVDGAGGQETQYF. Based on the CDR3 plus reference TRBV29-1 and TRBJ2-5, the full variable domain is SAVISQKPSRDICQRGTSLTIQCQVDSQVTMMFWYRQQPGQSLTLIATANQGSEATYESGFVIDKFPISRPNLTFSTLTVSNMSPEDSSIYLCSVDGAGGQETQYFGPGTRLLVL.

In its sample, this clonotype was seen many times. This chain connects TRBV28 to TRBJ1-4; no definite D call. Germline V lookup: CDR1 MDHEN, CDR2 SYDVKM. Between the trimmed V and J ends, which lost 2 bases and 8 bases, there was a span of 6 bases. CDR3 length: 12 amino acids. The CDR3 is CASSLVGEKLFF. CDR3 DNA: TGTGCCAGCAGTTTAGTAGGCGAAAAACTGTTTTTT.

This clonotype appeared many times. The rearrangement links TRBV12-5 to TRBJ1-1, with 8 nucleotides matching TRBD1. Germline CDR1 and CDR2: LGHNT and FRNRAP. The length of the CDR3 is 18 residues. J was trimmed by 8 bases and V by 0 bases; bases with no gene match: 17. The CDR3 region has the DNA TGTGCTAGTGGTTTGGTAATAGGAGGACAGGGCCGTAGAGTCGAAGCTTTCTTT. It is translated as CASGLVIGGQGRRVEAFF.

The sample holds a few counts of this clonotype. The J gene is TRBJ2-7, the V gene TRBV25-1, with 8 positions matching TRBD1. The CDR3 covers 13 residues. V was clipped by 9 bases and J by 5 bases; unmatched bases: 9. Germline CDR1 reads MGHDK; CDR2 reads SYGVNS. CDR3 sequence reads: CASADRVSHEQYF. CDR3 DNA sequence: TGTGCCAGTGCGGACAGGGTAAGCCACGAGCAGTACTTC.

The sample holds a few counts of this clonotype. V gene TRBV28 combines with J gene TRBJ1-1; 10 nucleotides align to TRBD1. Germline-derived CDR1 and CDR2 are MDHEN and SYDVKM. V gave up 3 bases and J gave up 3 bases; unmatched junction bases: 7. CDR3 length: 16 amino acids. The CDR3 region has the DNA TGTGCCAGCAGTTTCCGGGGACAGGGGATTTACACTGAAGCTTTCTTT. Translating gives CASSFRGQGIYTEAFF.

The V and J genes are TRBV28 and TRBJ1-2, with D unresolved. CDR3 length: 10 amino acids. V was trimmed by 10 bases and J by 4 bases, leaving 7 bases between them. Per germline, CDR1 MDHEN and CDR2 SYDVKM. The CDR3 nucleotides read TGTGCCACGATGGGCTATGGCTACACCTTC. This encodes CATMGYGYTF.

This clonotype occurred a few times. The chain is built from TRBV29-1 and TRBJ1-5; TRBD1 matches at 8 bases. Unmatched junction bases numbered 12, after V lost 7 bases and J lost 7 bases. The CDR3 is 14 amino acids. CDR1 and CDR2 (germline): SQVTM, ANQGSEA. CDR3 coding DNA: TGCAGCGCATGGGGAGGACAGGGAGACCAGCCCCAGCATTTT. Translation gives CSAWGGQGDQPQHF.

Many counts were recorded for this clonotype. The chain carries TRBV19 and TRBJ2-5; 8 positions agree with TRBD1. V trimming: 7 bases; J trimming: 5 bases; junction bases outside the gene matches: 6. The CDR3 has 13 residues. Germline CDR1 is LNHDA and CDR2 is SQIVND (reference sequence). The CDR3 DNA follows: TGTGCCAGTAAGGACAGGGACCGGGAGACCCAGTACTTC. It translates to CASKDRDRETQYF.

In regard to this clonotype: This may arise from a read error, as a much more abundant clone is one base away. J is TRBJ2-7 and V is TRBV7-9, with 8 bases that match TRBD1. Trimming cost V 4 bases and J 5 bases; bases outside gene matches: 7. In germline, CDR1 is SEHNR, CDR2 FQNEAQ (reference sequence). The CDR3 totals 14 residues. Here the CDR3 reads CASSSRTGPHEQYF. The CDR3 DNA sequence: TGTGCCAGCAGCTCCCGGACAGGGCCCCACGAGCAGTACTTC.

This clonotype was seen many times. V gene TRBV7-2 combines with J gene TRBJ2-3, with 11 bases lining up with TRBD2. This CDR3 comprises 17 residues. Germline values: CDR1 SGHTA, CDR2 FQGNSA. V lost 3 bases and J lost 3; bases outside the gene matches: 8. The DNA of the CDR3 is TGTGCCAGCAGCTTCTCGAAGACTAGCGGGAAAACAGATACGCAGTATTTT. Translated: CASSFSKTSGKTDTQYF.

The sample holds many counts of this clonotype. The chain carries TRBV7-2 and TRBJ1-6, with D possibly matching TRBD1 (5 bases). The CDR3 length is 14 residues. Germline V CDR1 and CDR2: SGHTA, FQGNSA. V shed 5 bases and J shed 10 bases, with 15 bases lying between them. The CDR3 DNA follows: TGTGCCAGCAGCGCCTCAGGGTTGATCTCACCCCTCCACTTT. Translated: CASSASGLISPLHF.

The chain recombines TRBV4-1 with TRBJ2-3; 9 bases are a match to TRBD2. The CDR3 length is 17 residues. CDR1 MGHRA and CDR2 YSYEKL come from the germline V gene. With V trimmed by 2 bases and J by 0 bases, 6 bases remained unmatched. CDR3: CASSQRASGVSTDTQYF. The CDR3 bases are TGCGCCAGCAGCCAAAGGGCTAGCGGGGTGAGCACAGATACGCAGTATTTT.

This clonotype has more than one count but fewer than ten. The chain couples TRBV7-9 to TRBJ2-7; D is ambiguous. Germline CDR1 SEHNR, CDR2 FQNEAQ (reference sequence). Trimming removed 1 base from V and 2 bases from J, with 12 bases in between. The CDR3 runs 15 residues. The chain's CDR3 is CASSLGDLRPYEQYF. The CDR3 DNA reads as TGTGCCAGCAGCTTAGGAGACCTTCGGCCCTACGAGCAGTACTTC.

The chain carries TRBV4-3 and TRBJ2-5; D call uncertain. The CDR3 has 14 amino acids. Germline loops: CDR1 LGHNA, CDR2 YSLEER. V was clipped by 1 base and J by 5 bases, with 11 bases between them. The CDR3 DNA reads TGCGCCAGCAGCCAAGGGCTGGGCCGTGAGACCCAGTACTTC. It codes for CASSQGLGRETQYF.

The CDR3 protein is CAWKMADTQYF. CDR3 sequence (DNA): TGTGCCTGGAAGATGGCAGATACGCAGTATTTT. This rearrangement joins TRBV30 to TRBJ2-3; no clear D gene. The germline V gene encodes CDR1 GTSNPN and CDR2 SVGIG (reference sequence). The V end lost 4 bases, the J end lost 4 bases, and 6 bases lay between the germline ends. The CDR3 covers 11 residues.

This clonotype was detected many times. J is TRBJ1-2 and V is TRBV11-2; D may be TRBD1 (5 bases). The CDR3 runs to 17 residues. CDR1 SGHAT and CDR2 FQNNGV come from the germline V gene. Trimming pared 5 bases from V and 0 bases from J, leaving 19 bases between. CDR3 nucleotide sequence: TGTGCCAGCAGCCTTAGTGCGGGGCGAGGAGCTAACTATGGCTACACCTTC. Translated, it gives CASSLSAGRGANYGYTF.

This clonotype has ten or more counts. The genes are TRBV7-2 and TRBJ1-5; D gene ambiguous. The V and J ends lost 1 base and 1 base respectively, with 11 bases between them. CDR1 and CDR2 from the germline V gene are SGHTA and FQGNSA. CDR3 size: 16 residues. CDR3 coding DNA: TGTGCCAGCAGCTTAGTGGCGGGGATCAGCAATCAGCCCCAGCATTTT. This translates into CASSLVAGISNQPQHF.

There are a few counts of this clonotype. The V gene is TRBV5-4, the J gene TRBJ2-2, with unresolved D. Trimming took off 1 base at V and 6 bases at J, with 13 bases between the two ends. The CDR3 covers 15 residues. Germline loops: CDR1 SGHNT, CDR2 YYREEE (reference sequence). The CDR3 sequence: CASSLWFAESGELFF. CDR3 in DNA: TGTGCCAGCAGCTTGTGGTTTGCCGAATCCGGGGAGCTGTTTTTT. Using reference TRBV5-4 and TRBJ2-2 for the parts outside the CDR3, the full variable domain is ETGVTQSPTHLIKTRGQQVTLRCSSQSGHNTVSWYQQALGQGPQFIFQYYREEENGRGNFPPRFSGLQFPNYSSELNVNALELDDSALYLCASSLWFAESGELFFGEGSRLTVL.

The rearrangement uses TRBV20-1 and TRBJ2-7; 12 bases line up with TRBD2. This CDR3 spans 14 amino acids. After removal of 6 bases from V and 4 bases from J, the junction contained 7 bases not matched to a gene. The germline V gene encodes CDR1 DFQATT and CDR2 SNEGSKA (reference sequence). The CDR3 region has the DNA TGCAGTGCAAGACTAGCGGGAGTACTATACGAGCAGTACTTC. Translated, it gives CSARLAGVLYEQYF.

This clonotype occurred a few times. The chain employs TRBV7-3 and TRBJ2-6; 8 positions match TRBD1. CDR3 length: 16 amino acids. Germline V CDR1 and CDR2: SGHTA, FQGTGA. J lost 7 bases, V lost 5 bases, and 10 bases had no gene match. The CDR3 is CASSPQRTGIANVLTF. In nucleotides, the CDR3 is TGTGCCAGCAGCCCCCAAAGGACAGGGATTGCCAACGTCCTGACTTTC.

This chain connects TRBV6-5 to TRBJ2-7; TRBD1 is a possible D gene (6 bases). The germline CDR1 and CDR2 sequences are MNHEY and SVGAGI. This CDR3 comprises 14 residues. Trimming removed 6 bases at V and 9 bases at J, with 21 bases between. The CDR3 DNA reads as TGTGCCAGCAGCCTTGGACAGTTTTACGAAGGGCAGTACTTC. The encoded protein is CASSLGQFYEGQYF.